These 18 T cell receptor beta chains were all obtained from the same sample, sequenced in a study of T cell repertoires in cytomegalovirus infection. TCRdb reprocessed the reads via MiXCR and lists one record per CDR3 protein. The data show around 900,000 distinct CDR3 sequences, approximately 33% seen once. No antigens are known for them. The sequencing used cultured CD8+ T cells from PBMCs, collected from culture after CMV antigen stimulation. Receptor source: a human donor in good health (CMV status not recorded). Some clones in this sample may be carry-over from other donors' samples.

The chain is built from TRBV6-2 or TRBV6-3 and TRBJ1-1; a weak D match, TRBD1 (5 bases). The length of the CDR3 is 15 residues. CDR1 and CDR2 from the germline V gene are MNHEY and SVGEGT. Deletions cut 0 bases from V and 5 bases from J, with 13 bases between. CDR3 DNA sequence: TGTGCCAGCAGTTACTCGAGGGAGGGGTCAACTGAAGCTTTCTTT. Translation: CASSYSREGSTEAFF.

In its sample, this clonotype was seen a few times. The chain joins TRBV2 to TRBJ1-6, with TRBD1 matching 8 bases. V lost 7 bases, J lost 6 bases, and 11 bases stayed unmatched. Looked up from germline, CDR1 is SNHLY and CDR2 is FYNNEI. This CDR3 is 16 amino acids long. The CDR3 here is CASTTPWTGPNSPLHF. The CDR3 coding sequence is TGTGCCAGCACTACCCCCTGGACAGGGCCTAATTCACCCCTCCACTTT.

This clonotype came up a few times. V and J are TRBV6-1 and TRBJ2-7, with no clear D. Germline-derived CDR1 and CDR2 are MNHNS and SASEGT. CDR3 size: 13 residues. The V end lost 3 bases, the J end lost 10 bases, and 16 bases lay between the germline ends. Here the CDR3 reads CASSDWSGFEQYV. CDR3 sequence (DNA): TGTGCCAGCAGTGATTGGTCAGGCTTTGAACAGTACGTC.

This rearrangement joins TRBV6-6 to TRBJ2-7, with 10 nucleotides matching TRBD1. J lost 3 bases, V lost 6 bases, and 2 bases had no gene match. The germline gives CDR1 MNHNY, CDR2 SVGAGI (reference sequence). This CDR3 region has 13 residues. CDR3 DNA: TGTGCCAGCAGGGGACAGGGGCTCTACGAGCAGTACGTC. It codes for CASRGQGLYEQYV.

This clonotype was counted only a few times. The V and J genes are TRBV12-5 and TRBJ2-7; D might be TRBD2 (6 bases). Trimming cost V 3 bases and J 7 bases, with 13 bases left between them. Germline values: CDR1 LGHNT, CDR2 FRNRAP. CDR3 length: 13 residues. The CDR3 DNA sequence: TGTGCTAGTGGTTTCGGGAGTGACCGGGAGCAGTACTTC. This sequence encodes CASGFGSDREQYF.

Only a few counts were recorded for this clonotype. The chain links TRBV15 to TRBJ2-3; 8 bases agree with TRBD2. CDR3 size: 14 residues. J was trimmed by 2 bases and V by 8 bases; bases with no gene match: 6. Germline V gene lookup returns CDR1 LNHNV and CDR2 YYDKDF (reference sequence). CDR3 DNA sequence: TGTGCCACCCTCAGCGGGGGTCTCACAGATACGCAGTATTTT. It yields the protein CATLSGGLTDTQYF.

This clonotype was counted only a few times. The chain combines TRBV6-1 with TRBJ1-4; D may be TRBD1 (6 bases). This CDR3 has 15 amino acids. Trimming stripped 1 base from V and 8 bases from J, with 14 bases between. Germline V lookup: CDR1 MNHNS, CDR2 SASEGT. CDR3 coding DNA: TGTGCCAGCAGTGAAGAAACAGGGCGGGGAGAAAAACTGTTTTTT. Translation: CASSEETGRGEKLFF.

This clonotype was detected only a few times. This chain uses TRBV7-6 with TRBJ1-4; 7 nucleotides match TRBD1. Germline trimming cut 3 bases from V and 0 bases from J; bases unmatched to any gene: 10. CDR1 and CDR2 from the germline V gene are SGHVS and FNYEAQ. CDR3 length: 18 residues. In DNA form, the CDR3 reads TGTGCCAGCAGCTTCGGGGGAACAGGGGTAACAACTAATGAAAAACTGTTTTTT. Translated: CASSFGGTGVTTNEKLFF.

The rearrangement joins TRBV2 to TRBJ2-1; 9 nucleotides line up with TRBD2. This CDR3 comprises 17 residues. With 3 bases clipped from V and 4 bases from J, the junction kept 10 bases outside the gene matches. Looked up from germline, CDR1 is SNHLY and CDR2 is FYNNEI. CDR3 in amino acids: CASSDWVDLAGYNEQFF. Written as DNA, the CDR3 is TGTGCCAGCAGTGATTGGGTTGACCTAGCGGGGTACAATGAGCAGTTCTTC.

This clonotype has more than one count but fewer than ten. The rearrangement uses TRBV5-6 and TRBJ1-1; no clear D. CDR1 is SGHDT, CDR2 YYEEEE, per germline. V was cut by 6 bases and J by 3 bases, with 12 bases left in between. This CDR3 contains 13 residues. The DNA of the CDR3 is TGTGCCAGCATAACGGACGGATACACTGAAGCTTTCTTT. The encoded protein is CASITDGYTEAFF.

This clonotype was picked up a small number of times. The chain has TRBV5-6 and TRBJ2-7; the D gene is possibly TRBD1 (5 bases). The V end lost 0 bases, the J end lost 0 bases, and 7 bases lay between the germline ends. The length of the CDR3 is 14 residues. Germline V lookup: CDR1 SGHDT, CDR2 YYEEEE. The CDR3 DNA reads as TGTGCCAGCAGCTTGGCTGACAGCTCCTACGAGCAGTACGTC. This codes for CASSLADSSYEQYV.

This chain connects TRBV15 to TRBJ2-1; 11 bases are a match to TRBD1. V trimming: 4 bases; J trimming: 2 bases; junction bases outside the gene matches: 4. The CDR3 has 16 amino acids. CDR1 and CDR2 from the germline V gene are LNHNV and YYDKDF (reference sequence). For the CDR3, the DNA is TGTGCCACCAGCAATACGGGACAGGGGGCCTACAATGAGCAGTTCTTC. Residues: CATSNTGQGAYNEQFF.

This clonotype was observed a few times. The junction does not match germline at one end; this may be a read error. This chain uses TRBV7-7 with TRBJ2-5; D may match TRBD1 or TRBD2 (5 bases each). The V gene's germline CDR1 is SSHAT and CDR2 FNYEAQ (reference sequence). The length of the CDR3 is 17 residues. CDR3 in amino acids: CASSLAPPGTVQETQYF. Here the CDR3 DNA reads TGTGCTAGCAGCTTAGCTCCGCCCGGGACCGTTCAAGAGACCCAGTACTTC.

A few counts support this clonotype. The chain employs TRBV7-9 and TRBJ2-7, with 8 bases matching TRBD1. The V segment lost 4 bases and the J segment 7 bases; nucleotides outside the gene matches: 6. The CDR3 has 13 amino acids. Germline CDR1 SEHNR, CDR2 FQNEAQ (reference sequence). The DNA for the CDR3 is TGTGCCAGCAGCTCTTCCAGGGGGCGAGAGCAGTACTTC. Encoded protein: CASSSSRGREQYF.

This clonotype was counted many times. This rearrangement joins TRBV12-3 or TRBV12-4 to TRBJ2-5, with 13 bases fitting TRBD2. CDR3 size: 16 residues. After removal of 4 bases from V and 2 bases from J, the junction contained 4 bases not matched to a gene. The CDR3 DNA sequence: TGTGCCAGCAGTTCGACTAGCGGGGGGCTGCAAGAGACCCAGTACTTC. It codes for CASSSTSGGLQETQYF.

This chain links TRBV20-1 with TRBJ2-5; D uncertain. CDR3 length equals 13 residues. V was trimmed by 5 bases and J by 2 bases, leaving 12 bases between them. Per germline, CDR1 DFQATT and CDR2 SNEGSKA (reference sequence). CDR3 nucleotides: TGCAGTGCTTCTAGGCACTCACAAGAGACCCAGTACTTC. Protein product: CSASRHSQETQYF.

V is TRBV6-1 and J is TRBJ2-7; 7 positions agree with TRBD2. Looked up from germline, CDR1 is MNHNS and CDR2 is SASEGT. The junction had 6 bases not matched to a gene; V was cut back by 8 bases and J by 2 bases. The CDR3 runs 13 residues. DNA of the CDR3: TGTGCCAGCCGAGCGGGATTTACCTACGAGCAGTACTTC. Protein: CASRAGFTYEQYF.

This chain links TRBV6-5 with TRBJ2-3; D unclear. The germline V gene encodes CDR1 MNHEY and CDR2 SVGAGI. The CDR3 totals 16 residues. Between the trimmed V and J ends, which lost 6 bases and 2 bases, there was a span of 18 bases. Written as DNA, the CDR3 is TGTGCCAGCAGCCCCCTTTATCTTTACGACACAGATACGCAGTATTTT. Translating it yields CASSPLYLYDTDTQYF.